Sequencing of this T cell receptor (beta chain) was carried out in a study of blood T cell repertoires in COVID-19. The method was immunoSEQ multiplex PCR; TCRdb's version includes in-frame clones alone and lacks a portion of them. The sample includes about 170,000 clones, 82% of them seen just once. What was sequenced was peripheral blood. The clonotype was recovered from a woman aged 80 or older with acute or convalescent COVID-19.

CDR3 residues: CASSYGLGETQYF. The CDR3, as DNA: TGTGCCAGCAGTTACGGCCTCGGGGAGACCCAGTACTTC. The J gene is TRBJ2-5, the V gene TRBV6-5; D is uncertain. CDR3 length: 13 residues. The V and J ends lost 2 bases and 5 bases respectively, with 9 bases between them. Germline V lookup: CDR1 MNHEY, CDR2 SVGAGI.